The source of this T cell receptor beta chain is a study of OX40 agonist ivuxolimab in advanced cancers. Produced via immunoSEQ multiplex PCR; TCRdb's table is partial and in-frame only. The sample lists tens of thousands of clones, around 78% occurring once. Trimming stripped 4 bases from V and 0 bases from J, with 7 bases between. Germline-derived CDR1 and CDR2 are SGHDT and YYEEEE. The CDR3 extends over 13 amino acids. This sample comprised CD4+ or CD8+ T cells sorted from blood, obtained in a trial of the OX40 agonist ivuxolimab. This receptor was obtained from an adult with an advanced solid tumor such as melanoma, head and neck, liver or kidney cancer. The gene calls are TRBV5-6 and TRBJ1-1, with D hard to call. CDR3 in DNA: TGTGCCAGCAGCGGGCCTCTGAACACTGAAGCTTTCTTT. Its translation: CASSGPLNTEAFF.